These T cell receptor beta chains were read from a single sample in a study of HIV-infected children after antiretroviral therapy interruption. TCRdb reprocessed the 3' RACE reads with MiXCR, giving one entry per CDR3 protein. The sample yields about 89,000 distinct CDR3 sequences, around 6.9% seen once. This sample comprised CD45RA+ CD4+ T cells from PBMCs, pooled from several time points, obtained from a donor given antiretroviral therapy, either interrupted or continuous. The receptors derive from a pool of human donors with HIV. The CDR3 runs from the conserved cysteine through the conserved F or W. The D gene is left open where the match is weak. Rows give clone size only sometimes, using once, few, many, or a class for an expanded clone.

d_call: TRBD1; clone_size: many; v_call: TRBV29-1; j_call: TRBJ1-5; cdr3_nt: TGCAGCGTCGCTGGTGTTGGACAGGGAGGGATTCGCAATCAGCCCCAGCATTTT; cdr3_aa: CSVAGVGQGGIRNQPQHF
d_call: TRBD1; clone_size: many; v_call: TRBV23-1; j_call: TRBJ1-2; cdr3_nt: TGCGCCAGCAGTCTAGACAGGGTAAACTATGGCTACACCTTC; cdr3_aa: CASSLDRVNYGYTF
d_call: .; clone_size: many; v_call: TRBV7-6; j_call: TRBJ2-2; cdr3_nt: TGTGCCAGCAGCTTCCCAGGGAACACCGGGGAGCTGTTTTTT; cdr3_aa: CASSFPGNTGELFF
d_call: TRBD2; clone_size: many; v_call: TRBV19; j_call: TRBJ2-2; cdr3_nt: TGTGCCAGTAGTATAGGAGCGGGGCCTTCGGGCACCGGGGAGCTGTTTTTT; cdr3_aa: CASSIGAGPSGTGELFF
d_call: .; clone_size: many; v_call: TRBV7-7; j_call: TRBJ2-3; cdr3_nt: TGTGCCAGCAGCTTACAGCCGGGGCCCACAGATACGCAGTATTTT; cdr3_aa: CASSLQPGPTDTQYF
d_call: TRBD1; clone_size: .; v_call: TRBV27; j_call: TRBJ1-1; cdr3_nt: TGTGCCAGCAGTCCATACAGGGGGCGAAACACTGAAGCTTTCTTT; cdr3_aa: CASSPYRGRNTEAFF
d_call: TRBD2; clone_size: many; v_call: TRBV5-1; j_call: TRBJ2-1; cdr3_nt: TGCGCCACCAAACTAGCGGGGAACTACAATGAGCAGTTCTTC; cdr3_aa: CATKLAGNYNEQFF
d_call: .; clone_size: few; v_call: TRBV2; j_call: TRBJ1-2; cdr3_nt: TGTGCCAGCAGTCCAGAAGGGTTTACCTATGGCTACACCTTC; cdr3_aa: CASSPEGFTYGYTF
d_call: .; clone_size: many; v_call: TRBV5-1; j_call: TRBJ1-5; cdr3_nt: TGCGCCAGCAGATTGGACGGGGGAGATCAGCCCCAGCATTTT; cdr3_aa: CASRLDGGDQPQHF
d_call: .; clone_size: many; v_call: TRBV5-1; j_call: TRBJ2-6; cdr3_nt: TGCGCCAGCAGTTTGGCCCCCACAGGATCGATGACTTTC; cdr3_aa: CASSLAPTGSMTF
d_call: .; clone_size: few; v_call: TRBV7-9; j_call: TRBJ1-2; cdr3_nt: TGTGCCAGCAGCTTAGTTACCACAGTTGGGGGCTACACCTTC; cdr3_aa: CASSLVTTVGGYTF
d_call: .; clone_size: many; v_call: TRBV5-6; j_call: TRBJ2-1; cdr3_nt: TGTGCCAGCAGCTTGTATCAAGGGCGTAATAGTGAGCAGTTCTTC; cdr3_aa: CASSLYQGRNSEQFF
d_call: .; clone_size: many; v_call: TRBV19; j_call: TRBJ1-5; cdr3_nt: TGTGCCAGTAGTGTCAGGGCACCCAATCAGCCCCAGCATTTT; cdr3_aa: CASSVRAPNQPQHF
d_call: .; clone_size: many; v_call: TRBV6-5; j_call: TRBJ1-1; cdr3_nt: TGTGCCAGCAGTTATAGGGGGGTCAACACTGAAGCTTTCTTT; cdr3_aa: CASSYRGVNTEAFF
d_call: TRBD2; clone_size: .; v_call: TRBV7-9; j_call: TRBJ2-5; cdr3_nt: TGTGCCAGCCTCTCCTTTTTAATAGCGGGGCGGCAGACCCAGTACTTC; cdr3_aa: CASLSFLIAGRQTQYF
d_call: TRBD1; clone_size: many; v_call: TRBV29-1; j_call: TRBJ2-7; cdr3_nt: TGCAGCTCAGGGACAGGGGGCTACGAGCAGTACTTC; cdr3_aa: CSSGTGGYEQYF
d_call: .; clone_size: .; v_call: TRBV7-9; j_call: TRBJ1-1; cdr3_nt: TGTGCCAGCAGCTTAGTGACAGGCAGCCGGGTGAACACTGAAGCTTTCTTT; cdr3_aa: CASSLVTGSRVNTEAFF
d_call: TRBD1; clone_size: many; v_call: TRBV6-1; j_call: TRBJ1-1; cdr3_nt: TGTGCCAGCAGTGTTACAGGGGGCCGAGCTTTCTTT; cdr3_aa: CASSVTGGRAFF
d_call: TRBD1; clone_size: .; v_call: TRBV2; j_call: TRBJ2-1; cdr3_nt: TGTGCCAGGACAACAGGGGAAGAGCAGTTCTTC; cdr3_aa: CARTTGEEQFF
d_call: .; clone_size: many; v_call: TRBV5-1; j_call: TRBJ1-5; cdr3_nt: TGCGCCAGCAGGCCCCGGCAGCCCCAGCATTTT; cdr3_aa: CASRPRQPQHF
d_call: .; clone_size: few; v_call: TRBV2; j_call: TRBJ1-1; cdr3_nt: TGTGCCAGCAGTGTCGGACAGTACACTGAAGCTTTCTTT; cdr3_aa: CASSVGQYTEAFF
d_call: .; clone_size: .; v_call: TRBV7-2; j_call: TRBJ2-1; cdr3_nt: TGTGCCAGCAGCTTTACGGGTACAGTGCAGTTCTTC; cdr3_aa: CASSFTGTVQFF
d_call: TRBD1; clone_size: .; v_call: TRBV3-1; j_call: TRBJ1-1; cdr3_nt: TGTGCCAGCATCCAGGACAGGCGGGGGAAAGCTTTCTTT; cdr3_aa: CASIQDRRGKAFF
d_call: .; clone_size: many; v_call: TRBV6-5; j_call: TRBJ2-3; cdr3_nt: TGTGCCAGCAGTTCCGAATCAAGGGGGGGTACGCAGTATTTT; cdr3_aa: CASSSESRGGTQYF
d_call: .; clone_size: .; v_call: TRBV12-3/TRBV12-4; j_call: TRBJ2-2; cdr3_nt: TGTGCCAGCACCGACCCCGGAGCAGGGACTGGCCACGGGGAGCTGTTTTTT; cdr3_aa: CASTDPGAGTGHGELFF
d_call: TRBD1; clone_size: few; v_call: TRBV5-1; j_call: TRBJ1-1; cdr3_nt: TGCGCCAGCAGCTCGCAGGGGGACACTGAAGCTTTCTTT; cdr3_aa: CASSSQGDTEAFF
d_call: .; clone_size: many; v_call: TRBV10-3; j_call: TRBJ1-1; cdr3_nt: TGTGCCATCAAACCCGGCCAGGGGAACACTGAAGCTTTCTTT; cdr3_aa: CAIKPGQGNTEAFF
d_call: .; clone_size: .; v_call: TRBV11-1; j_call: TRBJ2-3; cdr3_nt: TGTGCCAGCAGCCGCCGGGACATGAGGTTGACAGATACGCAGTATTTT; cdr3_aa: CASSRRDMRLTDTQYF
d_call: .; clone_size: many; v_call: TRBV29-1; j_call: TRBJ2-1; cdr3_nt: TGCAGCGTTCACCATAACCTCCGAAGTGAGCAGTTCTTC; cdr3_aa: CSVHHNLRSEQFF
d_call: TRBD1; clone_size: many; v_call: TRBV20-1; j_call: TRBJ2-7; cdr3_nt: TGCAGTGCTGGAGACAGGGGAGCTGGCCGAGACGAGCAGTACTTC; cdr3_aa: CSAGDRGAGRDEQYF
d_call: .; clone_size: .; v_call: TRBV24-1; j_call: TRBJ2-3; cdr3_nt: TGTGCCACCAGTGATTTTCGGGAAAGCACAGATACGCAGTATTTT; cdr3_aa: CATSDFRESTDTQYF
d_call: .; clone_size: many; v_call: TRBV5-4; j_call: TRBJ1-1; cdr3_nt: TGTGCCAGCAGCTTCCGGGGGAACACTGAAGCTTTCTTT; cdr3_aa: CASSFRGNTEAFF
d_call: .; clone_size: .; v_call: TRBV15; j_call: TRBJ1-1; cdr3_nt: TGTGCCACCAGCAGGATACTAGATGGCACTGAAGCTTTCTTT; cdr3_aa: CATSRILDGTEAFF
d_call: .; clone_size: .; v_call: TRBV21-1; j_call: TRBJ1-4; cdr3_nt: TGTGCCAGCAGGGACAGCGGTGTGGAAAAACTGTTTTTT; cdr3_aa: CASRDSGVEKLFF
d_call: .; clone_size: .; v_call: TRBV3-1; j_call: TRBJ2-6; cdr3_nt: TGTGCCAGCAGCCAAGATCTTAATCGAGTACAGGGGGCCAACGTCCTGACTTTC; cdr3_aa: CASSQDLNRVQGANVLTF
d_call: TRBD1; clone_size: many; v_call: TRBV6-6; j_call: TRBJ2-1; cdr3_nt: TGTGCCAGCAGTTACACCCGGACAGGCGACCGGAGTGAGCAGTTCTTC; cdr3_aa: CASSYTRTGDRSEQFF
d_call: .; clone_size: many; v_call: TRBV7-9; j_call: TRBJ2-2; cdr3_nt: TGTGCCAGCAGCCCTAAGCGGAACACCGGGGAGCTGTTTTTT; cdr3_aa: CASSPKRNTGELFF
d_call: .; clone_size: many; v_call: TRBV5-5; j_call: TRBJ2-6; cdr3_nt: TGTGCCAGCAGCTTGGCTACAGGGAGCTCTGGGGCCAACGTCCTGACTTTC; cdr3_aa: CASSLATGSSGANVLTF
d_call: .; clone_size: many; v_call: TRBV30; j_call: TRBJ1-6; cdr3_nt: TGTGCCTGGACCCCCTCAGGTGGGGGTCGGTCACCCCTCCACTTT; cdr3_aa: CAWTPSGGGRSPLHF
d_call: TRBD1; clone_size: many; v_call: TRBV12-3/TRBV12-4; j_call: TRBJ1-2; cdr3_nt: TGTGCCAGCAGTATGGACCGGGACAGGGGGTATCCTTGGCCTGGCTACACCTTC; cdr3_aa: CASSMDRDRGYPWPGYTF
d_call: TRBD1; clone_size: many; v_call: TRBV11-2; j_call: TRBJ2-1; cdr3_nt: TGTGCCAGCGTGTCTCGGTGGGACAGGGGTCGAGGGAATGAGCAGTTCTTC; cdr3_aa: CASVSRWDRGRGNEQFF
d_call: TRBD2; clone_size: many; v_call: TRBV20-1; j_call: TRBJ2-3; cdr3_nt: TGCAGTGGGAGCGGGAGGCAGGACACAGATACGCAGTATTTT; cdr3_aa: CSGSGRQDTDTQYF
d_call: .; clone_size: many; v_call: TRBV6-6; j_call: TRBJ2-3; cdr3_nt: TGTGCCAGCAGTTACTCGAGCCCCGGAGTTTTCGCAGATACGCAGTATTTT; cdr3_aa: CASSYSSPGVFADTQYF
d_call: .; clone_size: few; v_call: TRBV10-3; j_call: TRBJ1-2; cdr3_nt: TGTGCCATCAAGGAGTCCGGACGGCTTAACTATGGCTACACCTTC; cdr3_aa: CAIKESGRLNYGYTF
d_call: TRBD2; clone_size: many; v_call: TRBV7-2; j_call: TRBJ2-4; cdr3_nt: TGTGCCAGCAGCTTAGCGCGGACCGGGACTAGCGGGAGAGGGAAGGACATTCAGTACTTC; cdr3_aa: CASSLARTGTSGRGKDIQYF
d_call: .; clone_size: many; v_call: TRBV11-2; j_call: TRBJ2-7; cdr3_nt: TGTGCCAGCAGGTACGAAAGGGGCCTTACCTACGAGCAGTACTTC; cdr3_aa: CASRYERGLTYEQYF
d_call: TRBD1; clone_size: many; v_call: TRBV19; j_call: TRBJ2-3; cdr3_nt: TGTGCCAGTAGTATTTCGCAAAACAGGGGTCGACTCCATACAGATACGCAGTATTTT; cdr3_aa: CASSISQNRGRLHTDTQYF
d_call: TRBD1; clone_size: .; v_call: TRBV5-1; j_call: TRBJ1-1; cdr3_nt: TGCGCCAGCAGCAGGCGGACAGGAGAGAACACTGAAGCTTTCTTT; cdr3_aa: CASSRRTGENTEAFF
d_call: .; clone_size: many; v_call: TRBV20-1; j_call: TRBJ2-3; cdr3_nt: TGCAGTGCTAGTCCCGTCGCAGATACGCAGTATTTT; cdr3_aa: CSASPVADTQYF
d_call: .; clone_size: many; v_call: TRBV5-1; j_call: TRBJ1-4; cdr3_nt: TGCGCCAGCAGCTTTGATTACTCTAATGAAAAACTGTTTTTT; cdr3_aa: CASSFDYSNEKLFF
d_call: TRBD2; clone_size: many; v_call: TRBV12-3/TRBV12-4; j_call: TRBJ2-1; cdr3_nt: TGTGCCAGCAGGCTAGCGGGGGGGCCACACAATGAGCAGTTCTTC; cdr3_aa: CASRLAGGPHNEQFF